This T cell receptor beta chain was profiled in a study of cytomegalovirus exposure and HLA in healthy donors. In the case of this clone: No antigen is known for it.

Per the germline V gene, CDR1 is MNHNY and CDR2 is SVGAGI (reference sequence). This CDR3 region has 16 residues. Trimming took 1 base from V and 3 from J, leaving 15 bases between them. Overall study results and limits: As a later analysis revealed, most CMV-associated TCR beta chains appeared HLA-restricted. In a later analysis, a genetic analysis reported fewer productive-TCR N-insertions in an Asian-associated ancestry cluster than the cohort average. For most subjects, TCR beta sequences were reported to predict HLA-A and HLA-B alleles with accuracy. Earlier analysis found most TCR beta V segments productive about 87% or about 30% of the time.

PCR primers comprised 60 Vbeta and 13 Jbeta primers. Sequencing was performed with immunoSEQ multiplex PCR; in TCRdb, only in-frame clones are kept and a portion is missing. The sample table sets out over 110,000 clones. This TCR was recovered from a male donor in good health and CMV-seronegative. The chain uses TRBV6-6 and TRBJ1-1; D is possibly TRBD1 (5 bases). The sequenced material came from PBMCs. The CDR3 loop reads CASSYLFGQTDTEAFF. The CDR3 DNA sequence: TGTGCCAGCAGTTACTTATTCGGACAAACCGACACTGAAGCTTTCTTT.